This TCR beta chain was recovered during a study of a mutant IDH1 vaccine in newly diagnosed glioma (dated by TCRdb to about 2021). Describing the broader study: Vaccination started 4-6 weeks after radiotherapy alone, or was given together with temozolomide cycles in the groups whose treatment included chemotherapy. The approximately 32 treated patients were 62.5% male and roughly 40% female, with a mean age of approximately 40 years. Before enrollment, patients had received standard therapy of radiotherapy alone, temozolomide alone, or radiochemotherapy with temozolomide; most received the combination. The week-35 safety follow-up took place at visit V12, and the week-47 end of study took place at visit V13. Peripheral blood was drawn at six visits: V03 (baseline), V05, V07, V10, V12 and V13. For exploratory analyses, fewer than 30 treated patients had longitudinal TCRB deep sequencing done wherever samples were available.

The CDR3 spans 15 residues, from the cysteine through the phenylalanine. Here the CDR3 DNA is all that survives: 45 bases in frame from base 1. CDR1 and CDR2 (KGHSH, LQKENI) derive from the germline V gene. At the junction V is shortened by 0 bases and J by 7 bases, with 16 bases in between. Summary of the overall study and its limitations: PBMC samples for TCRB deep sequencing were selected based on availability. Changes in the top peripheral T cell clonotypes picked up by TCRB sequencing did not appear to be linked to pseudoprogression. According to the authors, sample limitations meant that analyses of patient blood samples could not be reproduced. Immune responses induced by the vaccine were seen in over 80% of patients across multiple MHC alleles.

The library was produced with the immunoSEQ multiplex PCR assay. Rearranged TCR beta chain sequences were amplified using the hsTCRB Kit according to the manufacturer's protocol. Sequencing of TCRB libraries was carried out on an Illumina MiSeq. The source study handled its data this way. Demultiplexing, trimming and gene mapping were performed with the kit vendor's proprietary platform. Held by TCRdb, this immuneACCESS table contains in-frame sequences only and omits some clones. Under half of the omission traces to an unresolved V gene where checked; the cause of the rest is unknown. V, J and clone size are those of that table, while D and trimming were read from the DNA. A total of some 50,000 clones appear in this sample, less than 75% of them only once. 4.5% to 5.5% of the sample lies in the top ten. Points on this clone: The antigen it binds to is not known. The record has no base qualities; no much larger clone is one base away.

The label giving this sample's time point can be read as: week 47, end of study. A 20-mer mutant IDH1 peptide at 300 micrograms in Montanide made up each vaccine dose, which was injected subcutaneously together with topical imiquimod. Patients were given eight vaccinations, in weeks 1, 3, 5, 7, 11, 15, 19 and 23, which matched visits V03 through V10. All donors had newly diagnosed IDH1-mutant astrocytomas of WHO grade 3 or 4 that showed loss of nuclear ATRX. The samples were drawn from NOA16, a multicentre, single-arm, open-label phase I trial in Germany that tested a mutant IDH1 peptide vaccine in humans for the first time. Genomic DNA for TCRB sequencing was isolated from EDTA blood with the DNeasy Blood and Tissue Kit.

This TCR derives from a man aged 35 to 55 with glioma. Some clones in this sample may be carry-over from other donors' samples. The rearranged chain carries TRBV18 and TRBJ2-7; the D element might be TRBD1 or TRBD2, as each aligns at 6 bases. The material was peripheral blood mononuclear cells (PBMCs), obtained from a glioma patient whose treatment included an IDH1 peptide vaccine. The CDR3 region has the sequence CASSPPSGGRGEQYF. The DNA is as follows: TGTGCCAGCTCACCACCGTCCGGGGGCCGGGGTGAGCAGTACTTC.